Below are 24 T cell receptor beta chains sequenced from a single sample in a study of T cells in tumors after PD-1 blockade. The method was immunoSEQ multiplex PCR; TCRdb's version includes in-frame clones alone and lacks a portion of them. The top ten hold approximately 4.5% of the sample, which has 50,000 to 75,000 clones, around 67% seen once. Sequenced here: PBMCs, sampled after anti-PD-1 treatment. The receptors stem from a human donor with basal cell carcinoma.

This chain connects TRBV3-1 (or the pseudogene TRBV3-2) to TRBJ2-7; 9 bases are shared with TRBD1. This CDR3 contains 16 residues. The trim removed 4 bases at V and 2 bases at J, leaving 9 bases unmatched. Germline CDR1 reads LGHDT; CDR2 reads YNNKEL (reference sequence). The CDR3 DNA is TGTGCCAGCAGCCGCAAGTTCACAGGGGGCACCTACGAGCAGTACTTC. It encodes CASSRKFTGGTYEQYF.

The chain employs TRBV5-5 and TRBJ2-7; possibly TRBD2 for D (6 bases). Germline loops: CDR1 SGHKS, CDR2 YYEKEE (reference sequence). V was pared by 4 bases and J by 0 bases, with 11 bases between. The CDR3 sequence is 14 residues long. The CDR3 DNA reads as TGTGCCAGCAGCCCTTTGACTAGCTCCTACGAGCAGTACTTC. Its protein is CASSPLTSSYEQYF. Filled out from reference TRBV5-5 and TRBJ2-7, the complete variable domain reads DAGVTQSPTHLIKTRGQQVTLRCSPISGHKSVSWYQQVLGQGPQFIFQYYEKEERGRGNFPDRFSARQFPNYSSELNVNALLLGDSALYLCASSPLTSSYEQYFGPGTRLTVT.

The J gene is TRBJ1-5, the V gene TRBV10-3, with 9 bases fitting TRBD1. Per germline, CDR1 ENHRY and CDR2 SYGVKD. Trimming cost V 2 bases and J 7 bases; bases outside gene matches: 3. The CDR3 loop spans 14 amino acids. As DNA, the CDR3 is TGTGCCATCAGTGAGGTACAGGGGGCGCAGCCCCAGCATTTT. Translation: CAISEVQGAQPQHF.

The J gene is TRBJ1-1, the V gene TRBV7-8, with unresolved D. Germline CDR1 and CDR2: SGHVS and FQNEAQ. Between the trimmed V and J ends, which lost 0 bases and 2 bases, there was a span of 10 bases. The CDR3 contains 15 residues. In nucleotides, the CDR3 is TGTGCCAGCAGCTTAGCGATGCAGTCTAACACTGAAGCTTTCTTT. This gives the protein CASSLAMQSNTEAFF.

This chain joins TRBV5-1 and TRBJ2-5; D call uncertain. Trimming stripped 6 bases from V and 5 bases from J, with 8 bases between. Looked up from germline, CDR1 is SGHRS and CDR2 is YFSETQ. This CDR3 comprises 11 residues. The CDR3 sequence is CASTLGETQYF. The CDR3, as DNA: TGCGCCAGCACCCTCGGTGAGACCCAGTACTTC.

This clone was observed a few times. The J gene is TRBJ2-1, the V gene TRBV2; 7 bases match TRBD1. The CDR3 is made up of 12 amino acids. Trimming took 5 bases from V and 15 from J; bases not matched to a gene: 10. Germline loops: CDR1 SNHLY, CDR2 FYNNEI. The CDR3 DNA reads TGTGCCAGCAGTCTTGAACAGGGGTGGTTGTTCTTC. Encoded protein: CASSLEQGWLFF.

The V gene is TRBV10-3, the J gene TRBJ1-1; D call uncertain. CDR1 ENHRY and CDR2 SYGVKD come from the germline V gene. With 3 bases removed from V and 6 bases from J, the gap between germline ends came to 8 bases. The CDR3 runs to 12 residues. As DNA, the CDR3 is TGTGCCATCAGTGACACTAACTCTGAAGCTTTCTTT. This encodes CAISDTNSEAFF.

DNA of the CDR3: TGTGCCAGCAGTTACTCACAGTCCGGGGAGCTGTTTTTT. Protein sequence: CASSYSQSGELFF. The chain uses TRBV6-5 and TRBJ2-2; D remains unclear. Germline lookup yields CDR1 MNHEY and CDR2 SVGAGI. The CDR3 length is 13 residues. Trimming cost V 0 bases and J 6 bases, with 5 bases left between them.

The CDR3 is CASVLAGTDTQYF. CDR3 coding DNA: TGTGCCAGCGTCCTAGCGGGCACAGATACGCAGTATTTT. The chain has TRBV6-6 and TRBJ2-3; 7 nucleotides agree with TRBD2. Germline CDR1 MNHNY, CDR2 SVGAGI (reference sequence). The CDR3 is 13 residues long. Trimming at V came to 8 bases and at J to 1 base, leaving 3 bases not matched to a gene.

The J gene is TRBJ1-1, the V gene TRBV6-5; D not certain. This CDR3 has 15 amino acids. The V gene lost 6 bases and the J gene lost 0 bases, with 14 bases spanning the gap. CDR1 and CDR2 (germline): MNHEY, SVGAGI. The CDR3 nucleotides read TGTGCCAGCAGACCACCACGCTCTATGAACACTGAAGCTTTCTTT. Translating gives CASRPPRSMNTEAFF.

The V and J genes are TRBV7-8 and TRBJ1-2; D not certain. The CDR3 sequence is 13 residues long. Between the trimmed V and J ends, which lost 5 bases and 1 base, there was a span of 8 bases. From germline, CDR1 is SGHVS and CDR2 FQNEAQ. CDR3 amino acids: CASSQDLNYGYTF. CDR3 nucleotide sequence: TGTGCCAGCAGCCAGGACCTTAACTATGGCTACACCTTC.

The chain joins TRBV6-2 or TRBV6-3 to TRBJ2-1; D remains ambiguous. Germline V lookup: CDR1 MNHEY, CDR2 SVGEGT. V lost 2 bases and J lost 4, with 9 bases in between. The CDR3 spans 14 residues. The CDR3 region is CASSYQEQYNEQFF. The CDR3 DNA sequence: TGTGCCAGCAGTTACCAAGAACAGTACAATGAGCAGTTCTTC.

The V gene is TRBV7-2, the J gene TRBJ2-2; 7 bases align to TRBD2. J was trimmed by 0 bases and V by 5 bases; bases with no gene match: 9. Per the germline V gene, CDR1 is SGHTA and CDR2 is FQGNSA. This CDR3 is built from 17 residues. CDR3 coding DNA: TGTGCCAGCAGCCACCGGCCGGGACTAACGAACACCGGGGAGCTGTTTTTT. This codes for CASSHRPGLTNTGELFF.

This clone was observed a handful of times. The CDR3, as DNA: TGTGCCAGCAGGATGCCGTGGGGCTCCAATCAGCCCCAGCATTTT. Its translation is CASRMPWGSNQPQHF. The chain carries TRBV28 and TRBJ1-5, with D maybe TRBD1 (5 bases). The CDR3 spans 15 residues. Deletions cut 6 bases from V and 3 bases from J, with 15 bases between. The V gene's germline CDR1 is MDHEN and CDR2 SYDVKM.

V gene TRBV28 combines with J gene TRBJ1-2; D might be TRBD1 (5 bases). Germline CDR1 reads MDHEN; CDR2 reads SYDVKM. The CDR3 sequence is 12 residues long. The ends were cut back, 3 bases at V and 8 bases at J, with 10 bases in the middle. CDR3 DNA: TGTGCCAGCAGTTTGGGCAGGGACGGCTACACCTTC. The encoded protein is CASSLGRDGYTF.

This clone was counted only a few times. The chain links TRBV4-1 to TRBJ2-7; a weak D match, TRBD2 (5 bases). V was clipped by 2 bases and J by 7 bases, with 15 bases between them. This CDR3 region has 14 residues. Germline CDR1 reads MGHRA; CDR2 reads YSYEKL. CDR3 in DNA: TGCGCCAGCAGCCAATCGATTAGCGTGGCGGAGCAGTACTTC. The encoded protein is CASSQSISVAEQYF.

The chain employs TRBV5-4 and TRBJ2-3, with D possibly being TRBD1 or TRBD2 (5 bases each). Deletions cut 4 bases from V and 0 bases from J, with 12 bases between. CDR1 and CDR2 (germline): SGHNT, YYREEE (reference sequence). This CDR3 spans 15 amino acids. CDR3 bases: TGTGCCAGCAGCGGAGGACACTTTAGCACAGATACGCAGTATTTT. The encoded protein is CASSGGHFSTDTQYF.

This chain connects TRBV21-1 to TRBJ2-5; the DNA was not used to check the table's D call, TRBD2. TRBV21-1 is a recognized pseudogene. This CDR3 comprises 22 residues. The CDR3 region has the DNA TGTGCCAGCAGCAAAGGATCCCCCATTGTAAGGGCGGGGGTAAGTGGCCAAGAGACCCAGTACTTC. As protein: CASSKGSPIVRAGVSGQETQYF.

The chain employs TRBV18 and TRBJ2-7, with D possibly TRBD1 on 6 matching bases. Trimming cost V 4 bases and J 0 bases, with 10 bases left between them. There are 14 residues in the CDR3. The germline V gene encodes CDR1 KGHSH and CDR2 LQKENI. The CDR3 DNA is TGTGCCAGCTCACGTAACAGGGCCTCCTACGAGCAGTACTTC. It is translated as CASSRNRASYEQYF.

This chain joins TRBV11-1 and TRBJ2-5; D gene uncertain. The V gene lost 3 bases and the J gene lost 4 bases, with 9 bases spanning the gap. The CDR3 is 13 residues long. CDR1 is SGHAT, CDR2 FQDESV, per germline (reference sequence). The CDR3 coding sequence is TGTGCCAGCAGCTTCCCTGGCGGAGAGACCCAGTACTTC. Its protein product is CASSFPGGETQYF.

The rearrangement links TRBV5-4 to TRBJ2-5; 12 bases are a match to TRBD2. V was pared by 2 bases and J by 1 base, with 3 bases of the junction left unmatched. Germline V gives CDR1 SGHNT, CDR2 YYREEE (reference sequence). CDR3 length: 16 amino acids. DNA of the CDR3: TGTGCCAGCAGCTTACTAGCGGGGGGTCCCCAAGAGACCCAGTACTTC. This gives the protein CASSLLAGGPQETQYF.

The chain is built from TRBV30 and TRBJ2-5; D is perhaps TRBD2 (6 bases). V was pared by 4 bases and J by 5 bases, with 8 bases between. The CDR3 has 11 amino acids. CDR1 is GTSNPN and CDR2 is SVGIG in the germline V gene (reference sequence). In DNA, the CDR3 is TGTGCCTGGAACGGGGGTGAGACCCAGTACTTC. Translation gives CAWNGGETQYF.

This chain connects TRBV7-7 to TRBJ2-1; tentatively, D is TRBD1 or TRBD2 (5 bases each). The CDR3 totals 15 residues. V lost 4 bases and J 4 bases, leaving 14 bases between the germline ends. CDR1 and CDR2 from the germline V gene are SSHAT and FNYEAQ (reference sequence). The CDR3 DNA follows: TGTGCCAGCAGCTCCGGGACCAGCATATACAATGAGCAGTTCTTC. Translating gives CASSSGTSIYNEQFF.

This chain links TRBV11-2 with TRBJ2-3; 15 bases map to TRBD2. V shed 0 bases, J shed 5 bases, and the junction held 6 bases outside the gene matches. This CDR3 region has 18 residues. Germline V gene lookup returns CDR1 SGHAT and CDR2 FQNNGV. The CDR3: CASSLEMGLAGGRDTQYF. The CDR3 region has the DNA TGTGCCAGCAGCTTAGAAATGGGACTAGCGGGGGGCCGAGATACGCAGTATTTT. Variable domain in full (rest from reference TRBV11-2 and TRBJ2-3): EAGVAQSPRYKIIEKRQSVAFWCNPISGHATLYWYQQILGQGPKLLIQFQNNGVVDDSQLPKDRFSAERLKGVDSTLKIQPAKLEDSAVYLCASSLEMGLAGGRDTQYFGPGTRLTVL.